This passage covers 25 T cell receptor beta chains from one sample sequenced in a study of T cell changes during pregnancy in multiple sclerosis. Libraries were prepared by immunoSEQ multiplex PCR; TCRdb keeps only in-frame clonotypes and omits some of them. The sample lists around 96,000 clones, roughly 93% occurring once. The sample consisted of peripheral blood, taken in the third trimester of pregnancy. All receptors derive from a female donor with multiple sclerosis, enrolled in a pregnancy study.

This clone was recorded a few times. This chain links TRBV14 with TRBJ2-7, with TRBD1 identical over 10 bases. The CDR3 runs to 15 residues. CDR1 is SGHDN and CDR2 is FVKESK in the germline V gene. Unmatched junction bases numbered 7, after V lost 2 bases and J lost 6 bases. CDR3 sequence (DNA): TGTGCCAGCAGCCAACTAGGACAGGGGGTGGGCGAGCAGTACTTC. Its protein is CASSQLGQGVGEQYF.

V usage is TRBV27 and J usage is TRBJ2-3, with D possibly TRBD1 on 6 matching bases. Between the trimmed V and J ends, which lost 1 base and 2 bases, there was a span of 10 bases. CDR3 size: 15 residues. Germline V CDR1 and CDR2: MNHEY, SMNVEV (reference sequence). CDR3 sequence reads: CASSLWQGTTDTQYF. DNA of the CDR3: TGTGCCAGCAGTTTATGGCAGGGGACCACAGATACGCAGTATTTT.

The chain recombines TRBV13 with TRBJ1-4; 8 nucleotides agree with TRBD1. The CDR3 extends over 15 amino acids. V shed 5 bases, J shed 4 bases, and the junction held 6 bases outside the gene matches. Germline V lookup: CDR1 PRHDT, CDR2 FYEKMQ (reference sequence). The CDR3: CASSRQGAGNEKLFF. CDR3 DNA sequence: TGTGCCAGCAGCAGGCAGGGGGCTGGTAATGAAAAACTGTTTTTT.

This clone occurred once. This rearrangement joins TRBV7-9 to TRBJ2-1; D perhaps matches TRBD1 (6 bases). The germline CDR1 and CDR2 sequences are SEHNR and FQNEAQ (reference sequence). V lost 1 base, J lost 7 bases, and 11 bases lay in between. The CDR3 runs to 14 residues. CDR3 bases: TGTGCCAGCAGCTTAGTTTTCGGACAGAATGAGCAGTTCTTC. Translating it yields CASSLVFGQNEQFF.

The rearrangement links TRBV6-1 to TRBJ1-2; D is unclear. The CDR3 runs 14 residues. Trimming took 0 bases from V and 2 from J, leaving 7 bases between them. Germline CDR1 and CDR2: MNHNS and SASEGT. CDR3 bases: TGTGCCAGCAGTGAAGCTGAGGCAAACTATGGCTACACCTTC. This encodes CASSEAEANYGYTF.

V is TRBV15 and J is TRBJ2-7, with D possibly being TRBD1 (6 bases). The CDR3 covers 14 residues. Germline V gives CDR1 LNHNV, CDR2 YYDKDF (reference sequence). Trimming took 1 base from V and 4 from J, leaving 11 bases between them. The CDR3 is CATSRGAQGYEQYF. CDR3 DNA: TGTGCCACCAGCAGAGGCGCGCAGGGGTACGAGCAGTACTTC.

The chain carries TRBV6-6 and TRBJ2-7; 8 bases map to TRBD1. Germline CDR1 is MNHNY and CDR2 is SVGAGI (reference sequence). The trim removed 5 bases at V and 3 bases at J, leaving 12 bases unmatched. The CDR3 consists of 16 residues. CDR3 amino acids: CASSPPSGTGGYEQYF. The CDR3 DNA reads as TGTGCCAGCAGTCCCCCATCCGGGACAGGAGGCTACGAGCAGTACTTC.

V usage is TRBV6-1 and J usage is TRBJ2-7; 7 bases align to TRBD2. The CDR3 consists of 16 residues. The germline V gene has CDR1 MNHNS and CDR2 SASEGT. J was trimmed by 1 base and V by 2 bases; bases with no gene match: 8. CDR3: CASSETAGVRSYEQYF. The CDR3 DNA reads TGTGCCAGCAGTGAAACGGCGGGAGTACGTTCCTACGAGCAGTACTTC.

Comment on this clone: Other DNA sequences in the sample encode the same CDR3. This chain links TRBV19 with TRBJ2-5, with TRBD1 identical over 11 bases. J lost 3 bases, V lost 6 bases, and 3 bases had no gene match. The CDR3 spans 14 residues. The germline CDR1 and CDR2 sequences are LNHDA and SQIVND (reference sequence). This chain's CDR3 is CASRDRGQKETQYF. As DNA, the CDR3 is TGTGCCAGTAGGGACAGGGGGCAGAAAGAGACCCAGTACTTC.

V and J are TRBV5-6 and TRBJ2-1, with 7 bases identical to TRBD1. With V trimmed by 0 bases and J by 4 bases, 4 bases remained unmatched. The germline CDR1 and CDR2 sequences are SGHDT and YYEEEE. CDR3 length: 15 residues. The CDR3 region has the DNA TGTGCCAGCAGCTTGGGTGACAGGGTGTACAATGAGCAGTTCTTC. Translating gives CASSLGDRVYNEQFF.

In nucleotides, the CDR3 is TGTGCCAGCAACCGACAGGGACGTGGAGAGACCCAGTACTTC. It specifies CASNRQGRGETQYF. The V call is TRBV28, the J call TRBJ2-5, with 7 bases fitting TRBD1. The CDR3 is 14 amino acids. Germline CDR1 MDHEN, CDR2 SYDVKM. The ends lost 7 bases at V and 4 bases at J; junction bases unmatched: 9.

This chain connects TRBV28 to TRBJ1-5, with TRBD1 identical over 7 bases. Germline CDR1 reads MDHEN; CDR2 reads SYDVKM. The J segment lost 2 bases and the V segment lost 3 bases, leaving 7 bases of the junction unmatched. The CDR3 is made up of 16 amino acids. CDR3: CASSLHGGTGNQPQHF. DNA for the CDR3: TGTGCCAGCAGTTTGCATGGGGGGACAGGCAATCAGCCCCAGCATTTT.

This clone was counted a single time. The chain has TRBV7-3 and TRBJ2-3, with D perhaps matching TRBD2 (5 bases). The CDR3 extends over 15 amino acids. Trimming removed 2 bases from V and 0 bases from J, with 9 bases in between. Germline loops: CDR1 SGHTA, CDR2 FQGTGA. The CDR3 nucleotides read TGTGCCAGCAGCTTAGGTATAGCGAGCACAGATACGCAGTATTTT. This translates into CASSLGIASTDTQYF.

The V call is TRBV7-9, the J call TRBJ2-1; D gene unclear. This CDR3 comprises 15 residues. Germline V gives CDR1 SEHNR, CDR2 FQNEAQ (reference sequence). V lost 1 base and J 5 bases, leaving 12 bases between the germline ends. CDR3 in DNA: TGTGCCAGCAGCTTAGTGGCTAGTCGCCACAATGAGCAGTTCTTC. This translates into CASSLVASRHNEQFF.

The CDR3 bases are TGTGCCAGCAGTTACCTGCCTAGCGGGAGTAATGAGCAGTTCTTC. It codes for CASSYLPSGSNEQFF. The V and J genes are TRBV6-5 and TRBJ2-1; 10 bases map to TRBD2. Germline CDR1 and CDR2: MNHEY and SVGAGI. The CDR3 loop spans 15 amino acids. The junction had 5 bases not matched to a gene; V was cut back by 2 bases and J by 7 bases.

The rearrangement joins TRBV7-9 to TRBJ1-1; a weak D match, TRBD1 (6 bases). Trimming removed 6 bases at V and 6 bases at J, with 17 bases between. The CDR3 has 14 amino acids. Germline V gene sequence: CDR1 SEHNR, CDR2 FQNEAQ (reference sequence). The CDR3 reads CASSLTQGLAEAFF. The CDR3 bases are TGTGCCAGCAGTTTAACACAGGGTTTGGCTGAAGCTTTCTTT.

The chain has TRBV4-1 and TRBJ2-2, with 10 bases aligning to TRBD1. Trimming removed 4 bases from V and 3 bases from J; junction bases left unmatched: 2. The CDR3 loop spans 15 amino acids. CDR1 is MGHRA, CDR2 YSYEKL, per germline. In DNA form, the CDR3 reads TGCGCCAGCAGCCTCGGGACAGGGGACACCGGGGAGCTGTTTTTT. It encodes CASSLGTGDTGELFF.

The J gene is TRBJ2-5, the V gene TRBV5-1; the match to TRBD1 covers 9 bases. Germline CDR1 reads SGHRS; CDR2 reads YFSETQ. This CDR3 contains 17 residues. V lost 1 base, J lost 2 bases, and 9 bases stayed unmatched. The CDR3 bases are TGCGCCAGCAGCTTGCGCCTGGGGGACAGGGTACAAGAGACCCAGTACTTC. Its protein product is CASSLRLGDRVQETQYF.

CDR3 nucleotide sequence: TGTGCCAGCAGCTTGCCAGGGGTTGGCTACAATGAGCAGTTCTTC. Amino acids: CASSLPGVGYNEQFF. This sequence joins TRBV5-4 and TRBJ2-1; possible D gene TRBD1, 6 bases. Germline CDR1 is SGHNT and CDR2 is YYREEE (reference sequence). The CDR3 runs to 15 residues. Trimming took 1 base from V and 3 from J, leaving 11 bases between them.

The rearrangement links TRBV4-3 to TRBJ1-2; D remains ambiguous. V was trimmed by 0 bases and J by 1 base, leaving 18 bases between them. The V gene's germline CDR1 is LGHNA and CDR2 YSLEER. CDR3 length: 18 amino acids. In DNA form, the CDR3 reads TGCGCCAGCAGCCAAGATTTGCCTGGTGGCCAGTTTAACTATGGCTACACCTTC. It encodes CASSQDLPGGQFNYGYTF.

This clone was seen many times. V gene TRBV7-9 combines with J gene TRBJ1-1; D is unclear. The CDR3 contains 12 residues. V was clipped by 1 base and J by 4 bases, with 4 bases between them. Germline loops: CDR1 SEHNR, CDR2 FQNEAQ (reference sequence). The CDR3 DNA is TGTGCCAGCAGCTTAGATCTCACTGAAGCTTTCTTT. Translation: CASSLDLTEAFF.

The gene calls are TRBV6-5 and TRBJ2-3; 7 nucleotides agree with TRBD2. Trimming at V came to 8 bases and at J to 0 bases, leaving 2 bases not matched to a gene. The CDR3 covers 13 residues. CDR1 and CDR2 (germline): MNHEY, SVGAGI. The DNA of the CDR3 is TGTGCCAGCGCGGGAGCCAGCACAGATACGCAGTATTTT. Amino acid sequence: CASAGASTDTQYF.

Note on this clone: One junction end disagrees with the germline gene, perhaps due to a read error. This chain links TRBV6-1 with TRBJ1-3; D gene uncertain. Germline values: CDR1 MNHNS, CDR2 SASEGT. CDR3 size: 11 residues. In DNA, the CDR3 is TGTGCCACCAGTTCGGCGGATACCATATATTTT. Encoded protein: CATSSADTIYF.

The chain uses TRBV7-2 and TRBJ2-3, with a weak D call TRBD2 (7 bases). The CDR3 covers 15 residues. The V gene lost 2 bases and the J gene lost 6 bases, with 15 bases spanning the gap. Germline CDR1 is SGHTA and CDR2 is FQGNSA. The CDR3 DNA is TGTGCCAGCAGCTTAAATTTGGGAGGGGGGGATACGCAGTATTTT. It is translated as CASSLNLGGGDTQYF.

J is TRBJ1-1 and V is TRBV5-6; D gene uncertain. This CDR3 region has 15 residues. The ends were cut back, 0 bases at V and 2 bases at J, with 11 bases in the middle. Germline V lookup: CDR1 SGHDT, CDR2 YYEEEE. The CDR3: CASSLAGEPNTEAFF. The CDR3 DNA reads as TGTGCCAGCAGCTTGGCCGGGGAGCCCAACACTGAAGCTTTCTTT.